The entry below gives a single TCR beta chain sequence along with its context. The CDR3 sequence is 12 residues long. V lost 0 bases and J 5 bases, leaving 5 bases between the germline ends. Germline CDR1 and CDR2: SGHTA and FQGNSA. Unique molecular identifiers were incorporated when the TCRbeta library was constructed. One entry per CDR3 protein results from TCRdb running MiXCR on the PCR reads. Of roughly 590,000 distinct CDR3 sequences listed, roughly 17% were seen once; the top ten hold under 1.2%. The entry originates in a study of T-cell reconstitution after alpha-beta-depleted transplantation in children.

This material consisted of PBMCs from the stem cell graft donor, taken from the stem cell graft. This chain links TRBV7-2 with TRBJ2-7; D is unclear. The source of this sequence is a human donor who donated a stem cell graft to a child with acute myeloid leukemia. The CDR3 loop is CASSLALNEQYF. CDR3 nucleotides: TGTGCCAGCAGCTTAGCGCTGAACGAGCAGTACTTC.